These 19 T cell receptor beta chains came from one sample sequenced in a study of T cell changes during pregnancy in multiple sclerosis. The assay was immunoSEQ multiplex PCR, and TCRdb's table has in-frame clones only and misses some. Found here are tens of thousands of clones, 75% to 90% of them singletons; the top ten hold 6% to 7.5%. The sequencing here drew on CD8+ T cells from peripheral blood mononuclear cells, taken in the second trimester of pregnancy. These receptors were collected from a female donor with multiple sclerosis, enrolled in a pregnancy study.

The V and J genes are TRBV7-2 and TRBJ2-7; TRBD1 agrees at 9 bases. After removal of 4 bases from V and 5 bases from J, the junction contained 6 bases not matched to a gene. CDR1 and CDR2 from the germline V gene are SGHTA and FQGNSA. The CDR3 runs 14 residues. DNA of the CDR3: TGTGCCAGCAGCTCCGGGACAGGGTTCCACGAGCAGTACTTC. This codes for CASSSGTGFHEQYF. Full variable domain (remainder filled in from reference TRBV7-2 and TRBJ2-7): GAGVSQSPSNKVTEKGKDVELRCDPISGHTALYWYRQSLGQGLEFLIYFQGNSAPDKSGLPSDRFSAERTGGSVSTLTIQRTQQEDSAVYLCASSSGTGFHEQYFGPGTRLTVT.

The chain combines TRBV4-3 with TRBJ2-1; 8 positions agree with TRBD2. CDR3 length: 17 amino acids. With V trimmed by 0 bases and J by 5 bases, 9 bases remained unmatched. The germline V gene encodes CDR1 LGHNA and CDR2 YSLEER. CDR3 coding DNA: TGCGCCAGCAGCCAAGATCATATGGGACTAGAGAACAATGAGCAGTTCTTC. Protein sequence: CASSQDHMGLENNEQFF.

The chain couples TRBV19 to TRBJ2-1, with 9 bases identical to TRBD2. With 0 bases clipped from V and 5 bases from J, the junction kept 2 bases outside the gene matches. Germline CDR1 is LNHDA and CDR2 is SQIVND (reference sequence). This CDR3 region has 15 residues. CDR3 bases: TGTGCCAGTAGTATAGAAGCGGGAGGCCACAATGAGCAGTTCTTC. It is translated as CASSIEAGGHNEQFF.

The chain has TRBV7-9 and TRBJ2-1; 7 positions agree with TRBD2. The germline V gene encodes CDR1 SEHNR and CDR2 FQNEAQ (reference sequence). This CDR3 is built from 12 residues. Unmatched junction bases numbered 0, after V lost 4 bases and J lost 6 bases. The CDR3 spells CASSWTSNEQFF. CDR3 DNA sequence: TGTGCCAGCAGCTGGACTAGCAATGAGCAGTTCTTC.

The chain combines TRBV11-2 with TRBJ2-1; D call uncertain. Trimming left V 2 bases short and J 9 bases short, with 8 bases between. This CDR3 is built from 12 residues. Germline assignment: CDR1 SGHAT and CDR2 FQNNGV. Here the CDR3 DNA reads TGTGCCAGCAGCTTATCCGGTACTGAGCAGTTCTTC. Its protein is CASSLSGTEQFF.

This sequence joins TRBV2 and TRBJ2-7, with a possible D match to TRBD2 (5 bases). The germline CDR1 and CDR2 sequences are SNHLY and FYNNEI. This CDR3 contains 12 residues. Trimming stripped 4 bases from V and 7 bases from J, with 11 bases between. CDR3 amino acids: CASSAGVLEQYF. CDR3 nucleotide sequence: TGTGCCAGCAGTGCCGGGGTGCTGGAGCAGTACTTC.

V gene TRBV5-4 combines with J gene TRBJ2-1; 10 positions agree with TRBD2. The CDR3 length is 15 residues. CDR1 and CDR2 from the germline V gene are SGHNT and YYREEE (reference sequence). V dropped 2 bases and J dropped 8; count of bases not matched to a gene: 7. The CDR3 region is CASSFLTSGIHEQFF. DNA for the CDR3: TGTGCCAGCAGCTTCCTAACTAGCGGGATCCATGAGCAGTTCTTC.

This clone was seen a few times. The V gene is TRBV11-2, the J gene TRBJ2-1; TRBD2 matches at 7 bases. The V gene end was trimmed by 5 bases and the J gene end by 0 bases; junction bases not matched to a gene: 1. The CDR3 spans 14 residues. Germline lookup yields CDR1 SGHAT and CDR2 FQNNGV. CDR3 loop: CASSRGSSYNEQFF. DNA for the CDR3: TGTGCCAGCAGCCGCGGGAGCTCCTACAATGAGCAGTTCTTC. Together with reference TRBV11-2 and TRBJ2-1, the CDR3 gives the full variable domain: EAGVAQSPRYKIIEKRQSVAFWCNPISGHATLYWYQQILGQGPKLLIQFQNNGVVDDSQLPKDRFSAERLKGVDSTLKIQPAKLEDSAVYLCASSRGSSYNEQFFGPGTRLTVL.

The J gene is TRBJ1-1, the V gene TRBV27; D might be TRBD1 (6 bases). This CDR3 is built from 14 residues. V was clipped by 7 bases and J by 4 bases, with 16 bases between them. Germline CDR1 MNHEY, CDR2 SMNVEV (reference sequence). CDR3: CASTAQGMVTEAFF. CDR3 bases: TGTGCCAGCACAGCACAGGGCATGGTCACTGAAGCTTTCTTT.

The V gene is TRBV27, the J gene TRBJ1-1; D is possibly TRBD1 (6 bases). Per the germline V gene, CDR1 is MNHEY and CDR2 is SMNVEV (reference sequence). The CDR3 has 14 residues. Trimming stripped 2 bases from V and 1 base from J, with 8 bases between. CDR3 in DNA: TGTGCCAGCAGTTTAACAGGGAAGAACACTGAAGCTTTCTTT. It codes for CASSLTGKNTEAFF.

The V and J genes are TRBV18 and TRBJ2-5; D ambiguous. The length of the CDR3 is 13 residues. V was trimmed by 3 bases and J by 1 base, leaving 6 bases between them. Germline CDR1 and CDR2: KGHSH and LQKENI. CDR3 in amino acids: CASSPASQETQYF. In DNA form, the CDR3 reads TGTGCCAGCTCACCGGCCAGCCAAGAGACCCAGTACTTC. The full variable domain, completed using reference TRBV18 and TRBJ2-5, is NAGVMQNPRHLVRRRGQEARLRCSPMKGHSHVYWYRQLPEEGLKFMVYLQKENIIDESGMPKERFSAEFPKEGPSILRIQQVVRGDSAAYFCASSPASQETQYFGPGTRLLVL.

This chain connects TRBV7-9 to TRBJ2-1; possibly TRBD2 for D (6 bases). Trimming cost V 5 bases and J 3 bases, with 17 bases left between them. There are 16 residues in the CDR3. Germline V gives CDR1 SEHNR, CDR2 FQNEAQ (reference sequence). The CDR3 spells CASSPRSGNLYNEQFF. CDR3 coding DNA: TGTGCCAGCAGCCCGCGTAGCGGAAATCTCTACAATGAGCAGTTCTTC.

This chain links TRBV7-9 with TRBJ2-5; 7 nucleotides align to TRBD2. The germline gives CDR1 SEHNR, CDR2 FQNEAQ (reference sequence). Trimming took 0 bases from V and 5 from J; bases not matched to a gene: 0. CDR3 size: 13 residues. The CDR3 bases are TGTGCCAGCAGCTTAGCGGGAGGGGAGACCCAGTACTTC. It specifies CASSLAGGETQYF.

The CDR3 DNA reads as TGTGCCAGCAGTGAAGGGAGTAATGAGCAGTTCTTC. It yields the protein CASSEGSNEQFF. V and J are TRBV6-4 and TRBJ2-1; a weak D match, TRBD2 (5 bases). Germline CDR1 and CDR2: MRHNA and SNTAGT. This CDR3 comprises 12 residues. V shed 3 bases and J shed 7 bases, with 7 bases lying between them.

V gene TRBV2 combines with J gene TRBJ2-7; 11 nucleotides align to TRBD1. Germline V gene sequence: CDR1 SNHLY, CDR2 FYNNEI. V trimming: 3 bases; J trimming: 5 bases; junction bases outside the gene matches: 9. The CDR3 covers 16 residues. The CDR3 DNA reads TGTGCCAGCAGTGAGGGACAGGGGGGAATTAAGGACGAGCAGTACTTC. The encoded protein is CASSEGQGGIKDEQYF.

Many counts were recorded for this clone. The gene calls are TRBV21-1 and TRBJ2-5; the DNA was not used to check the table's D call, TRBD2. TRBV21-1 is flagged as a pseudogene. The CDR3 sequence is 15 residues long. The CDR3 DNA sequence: TGTGCCAGCAGCAAATATGGACTAGGGCAAGAGACCCAGTACTTC. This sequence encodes CASSKYGLGQETQYF.

This CDR3 reads CASSYSHLVSYNEQFF. The CDR3, as DNA: TGTGCCAGCAGTTACTCGCATTTAGTCTCCTACAATGAGCAGTTCTTC. The chain couples TRBV6-6 to TRBJ2-1; D ambiguous. Per germline, CDR1 MNHNY and CDR2 SVGAGI (reference sequence). V lost 0 bases to trimming and J lost 0 bases, with 9 bases between them. The CDR3 sequence is 16 residues long.

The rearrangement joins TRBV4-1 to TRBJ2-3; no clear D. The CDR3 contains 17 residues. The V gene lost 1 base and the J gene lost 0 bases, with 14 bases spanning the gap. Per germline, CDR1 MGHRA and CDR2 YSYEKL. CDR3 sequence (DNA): TGCGCCAGCAGCCAAGCCCCAAGATTAAGCAGCACAGATACGCAGTATTTT. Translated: CASSQAPRLSSTDTQYF.

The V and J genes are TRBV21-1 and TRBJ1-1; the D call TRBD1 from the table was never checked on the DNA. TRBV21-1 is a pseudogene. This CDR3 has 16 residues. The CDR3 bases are TGTGCCAGCAGCAAAGAGACAGGGGAAAACGGCACTGAAGCTTTCTTT. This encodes CASSKETGENGTEAFF.